This T cell receptor beta chain originates from a study of T cell clonality in common variable immunodeficiency. This clone occurred many times. The read ends 3 residues before the CDR3 terminus; that terminus is restored from the germline J gene. Method: immunoSEQ multiplex PCR; TCRdb's copy keeps in-frame clones and lacks some. The table records roughly 70,000 clones without singletons, the ten largest covering 1.5% to 2%. There are 14 residues in the CDR3. Germline assignment: CDR1 MNHNS and CDR2 SASEGT. The TCR sequence derives from a person aged 18 to 70 in good health. The chain carries TRBV6-1 and TRBJ1-2; TRBD1 matches 7 bases. Sequenced input: peripheral blood mononuclear cells. CDR3 DNA, as far as it was read: TGTGCCAGCAGTGAGACCGGGACAGACGGCGGC. Translated: CASSETGTDGG. The whole CDR3 sequence reads CASSETGTDGGYTF.